Described below is a single TCR beta chain sequence and its context. Its specificity is unknown. Unmatched junction bases numbered 6, after V lost 0 bases and J lost 4 bases. The CDR3 runs 17 residues. Germline V gives CDR1 ENHRY, CDR2 SYGVKD. The sample comes from a study of post-analysis software for immune sequencing data. Study in general: The disease courses covered relapsing-remitting, secondary progressive and progressive-relapsing multiple sclerosis.

Study outcomes and limitations: TRBV segments more frequent in patients than in controls numbered a few and included TRBV5-6, TRBV5-1 and TRBV20-1. By F measure, samples from a shared preparation batch strongly co-clustered. There was significantly lower normalized Chao1 diversity in multiple sclerosis patients than in controls.

Each TCR beta cDNA library carried unique molecular identifiers. A population of roughly 0.85 to 10 million T cells gave rise to roughly 490,000 cDNA molecules. Using its own MiXCR run on the PCR reads, TCRdb lists one record per CDR3 protein. Of 820,000 or so distinct CDR3 sequences listed, roughly 58% are singletons. The rearrangement joins TRBV10-3 to TRBJ2-5, with TRBD2 identical over 12 bases. This TCR was recovered from a girl aged 5-17 years with multiple sclerosis. The sequencing input was blood. The CDR3 loop reads CAISESSSGRVTETQYF. The CDR3, as DNA: TGTGCCATCAGTGAGTCTTCTAGCGGGAGGGTCACAGAGACCCAGTACTTC.